Given below is one T cell receptor beta chain in context. The record originates from a study of control samples from healthy donors and cancer patients. TCRdb's table, derived via immunoSEQ multiplex PCR, lists solely in-frame clones and lacks some. This table holds about 100,000 clones, about 91% found once. This CDR3 spans 15 amino acids. Looked up from germline, CDR1 is SEHNR and CDR2 is FQNEAQ (reference sequence). V lost 5 bases, J lost 5 bases, and 18 bases lay in between. The gene calls are TRBV7-9 and TRBJ1-2; a possible D gene is TRBD1 (6 bases). This TCR was recovered from a woman between 18 and 29 years old in good health. The sequenced material came from blood. CDR3 amino acids: CASSLPWGARYGYTF. CDR3 DNA: TGTGCCAGCAGCCTACCGTGGGGGGCGAGGTATGGCTACACCTTC.